Each of the 22 T cell receptor beta chains below was sequenced from the same sample in a study of blood T cell repertoires in COVID-19. The assay was immunoSEQ multiplex PCR, and TCRdb's table has in-frame clones only and misses some. The sample has 290,000 or so clones; roughly 90% are singletons. Sequenced material: peripheral blood. These receptors came from a woman aged 30 to 39 with COVID-19, enrolled during active disease.

The genes are TRBV7-3 and TRBJ1-2; a weak D match, TRBD1 (6 bases). The ends were cut back, 2 bases at V and 8 bases at J, with 15 bases in the middle. The CDR3 has 14 residues. Germline CDR1 SGHTA, CDR2 FQGTGA. The CDR3 sequence: CASSLGGDKQGYTF. The CDR3 DNA reads TGTGCCAGCAGCTTAGGGGGGGACAAGCAAGGCTACACCTTC.

This sequence joins TRBV3-1 (or the pseudogene TRBV3-2) and TRBJ1-1, with 8 bases fitting TRBD1. V shed 4 bases and J 4 bases; nucleotides not matched to a gene: 2. The germline V gene encodes CDR1 LGHDT and CDR2 YNNKEL (reference sequence). The CDR3 runs to 13 residues. The CDR3 reads CASSRQGATEAFF. CDR3 sequence (DNA): TGTGCCAGCAGCCGCCAGGGGGCCACTGAAGCTTTCTTT.

The chain links TRBV19 to TRBJ1-4; TRBD1 matches 7 bases. After removal of 6 bases from V and 5 bases from J, the junction contained 9 bases not matched to a gene. This CDR3 is built from 15 residues. Germline V CDR1 and CDR2: LNHDA, SQIVND (reference sequence). CDR3: CASSTYRGGNEKLFF. The DNA of the CDR3 is TGTGCCAGTAGCACGTACAGGGGCGGAAATGAAAAACTGTTTTTT.

This clone came up a few times. The V and J genes are TRBV10-3 and TRBJ1-2; no clear D gene. Trimming stripped 9 bases from V and 2 bases from J, with 7 bases between. The germline CDR1 and CDR2 sequences are ENHRY and SYGVKD. The CDR3 consists of 11 residues. CDR3 amino acids: CAIQENYGYTF. CDR3 bases: TGTGCCATTCAGGAAAACTATGGCTACACCTTC.

The rearrangement uses TRBV7-8 and TRBJ2-2; 15 bases are shared with TRBD2. The CDR3 runs to 19 residues. Trimming cost V 2 bases and J 4 bases; bases outside gene matches: 8. Germline assignment: CDR1 SGHVS and CDR2 FQNEAQ. The CDR3 region has the DNA TGTGCCAGCAGCTTAAATCGGCTGGGACTAGCGGGAGGCACCGGGGAGCTGTTTTTT. Amino acid sequence: CASSLNRLGLAGGTGELFF.

Here the CDR3 reads CASSLPLGTDYGYTF. The CDR3 DNA sequence: TGTGCCAGCAGTTTACCGTTGGGGACAGACTATGGCTACACCTTC. This chain links TRBV28 with TRBJ1-2, with TRBD1 matching over 7 bases. The germline V gene has CDR1 MDHEN and CDR2 SYDVKM. The CDR3 is 15 amino acids. Germline trimming cut 2 bases from V and 3 bases from J; bases unmatched to any gene: 6.

This rearrangement joins TRBV15 to TRBJ2-7; 7 nucleotides agree with TRBD2. CDR3 length equals 14 residues. V was pared by 1 base and J by 7 bases, with 7 bases of the junction left unmatched. Germline V lookup: CDR1 LNHNV, CDR2 YYDKDF (reference sequence). The CDR3 sequence is CATSRVGLGGEQYF. In nucleotides, the CDR3 is TGTGCCACCAGCAGAGTCGGACTAGGTGGTGAGCAGTACTTC.

The chain employs TRBV4-1 and TRBJ2-7, with 7 positions matching TRBD1. The ends lost 2 bases at V and 3 bases at J; junction bases unmatched: 16. The germline V gene has CDR1 MGHRA and CDR2 YSYEKL. This CDR3 spans 18 amino acids. CDR3 in amino acids: CASSQILTGSLSIYEQYF. The CDR3 region has the DNA TGCGCCAGCAGCCAAATCTTGACAGGGAGTCTATCCATCTACGAGCAGTACTTC.

The CDR3 region is CASSPGGRGLPPYGYTF. CDR3 DNA sequence: TGTGCCAGCAGTCCCGGAGGCAGGGGGCTCCCGCCCTATGGCTACACCTTC. J is TRBJ1-2 and V is TRBV28, with 8 bases matching TRBD1. CDR1 MDHEN and CDR2 SYDVKM come from the germline V gene. Trimming at V came to 5 bases and at J to 4 bases, leaving 15 bases not matched to a gene. This CDR3 comprises 17 residues.

The chain links TRBV11-1 to TRBJ2-5; D gene ambiguous. The V end lost 5 bases, the J end lost 5 bases, and 15 bases lay between the germline ends. This CDR3 comprises 14 residues. Germline V gene data show CDR1 as SGHAT and CDR2 as FQDESV (reference sequence). The CDR3 region is CASSPPAPGETQYF. DNA for the CDR3: TGTGCCAGCAGCCCCCCGGCCCCCGGGGAGACCCAGTACTTC.

This sequence joins TRBV9 and TRBJ2-2, with 8 bases lining up with TRBD1. Per the germline V gene, CDR1 is SGDLS and CDR2 is YYNGEE. The CDR3 has 19 amino acids. With 0 bases clipped from V and 4 bases from J, the junction kept 14 bases outside the gene matches. CDR3: CASSVVPGQGSTGTGELFF. CDR3 DNA: TGTGCCAGCAGCGTAGTACCCGGACAGGGATCTACTGGCACCGGGGAGCTGTTTTTT.

V and J are TRBV21-1 and TRBJ2-5; TRBD2, the table's D call, was not compared with the DNA. TRBV21-1 is reported as a pseudogene. The CDR3 runs to 16 residues. DNA for the CDR3: TGTGCCAGCAGCAAAAGGGGGACTAGCGGCCAAGAGACCCAGTACTTC. It translates to CASSKRGTSGQETQYF.

The CDR3 reads CASDGISGRYEQYF. In nucleotides, the CDR3 is TGTGCCAGCGATGGGATTAGCGGGAGGTACGAGCAGTACTTC. The V call is TRBV2, the J call TRBJ2-7; 10 bases match TRBD2. V gave up 8 bases and J gave up 4 bases; unmatched junction bases: 8. Germline CDR1 and CDR2: SNHLY and FYNNEI. The CDR3 length is 14 residues. Supplemented by reference TRBV2 and TRBJ2-7, the full variable domain reads EPEVTQTPSHQVTQMGQEVILRCVPISNHLYFYWYRQILGQKVEFLVSFYNNEISEKSEIFDDQFSVERPDGSNFTLKIRSTKLEDSAMYFCASDGISGRYEQYFGPGTRLTVT.

The chain joins TRBV3-1 (or the pseudogene TRBV3-2) to TRBJ1-4; D perhaps matches TRBD1 (5 bases). The CDR3 is made up of 13 amino acids. The germline V gene encodes CDR1 LGHDT and CDR2 YNNKEL (reference sequence). V gave up 8 bases and J gave up 6 bases, with 13 bases separating them. The CDR3 region is CASCGGDDEKLFF. CDR3 nucleotide sequence: TGTGCCAGCTGCGGGGGAGACGATGAAAAACTGTTTTTT.

CDR3 in amino acids: CASSAGTGGVQPQHF. Here the CDR3 DNA reads TGTGCCAGCAGTGCCGGGACAGGGGGCGTTCAGCCCCAGCATTTT. The chain carries TRBV27 and TRBJ1-5; 12 nucleotides line up with TRBD1. This CDR3 is 15 amino acids long. V shed 5 bases and J 6 bases; nucleotides not matched to a gene: 5. Per the germline V gene, CDR1 is MNHEY and CDR2 is SMNVEV (reference sequence).

V is TRBV30 and J is TRBJ1-3; D is undetermined. V gave up 4 bases and J gave up 3 bases, with 13 bases separating them. CDR3 size: 14 residues. The germline V gene has CDR1 GTSNPN and CDR2 SVGIG (reference sequence). The CDR3 spells CAWTGDPGGNTIYF. The CDR3 coding sequence is TGTGCCTGGACAGGTGACCCTGGTGGAAACACCATATATTTT.

The chain has TRBV6-5 and TRBJ1-2, with D perhaps matching TRBD1 (5 bases). CDR1 MNHEY and CDR2 SVGAGI come from the germline V gene. CDR3 size: 13 residues. Deletions cut 4 bases from V and 7 bases from J, with 13 bases between. CDR3 DNA sequence: TGTGCCAGCAGTTCCGGGGGGGAGCGTGGCTACACCTTC. This codes for CASSSGGERGYTF.

The chain has TRBV3-1 (or the pseudogene TRBV3-2) and TRBJ2-7; 7 bases fit TRBD1. CDR3 size: 14 residues. V gave up 4 bases and J gave up 0 bases; unmatched junction bases: 3. The germline gives CDR1 LGHDT, CDR2 YNNKEL (reference sequence). This CDR3 reads CASSPGQFSYEQYF. The CDR3, as DNA: TGTGCCAGCAGCCCGGGACAGTTCTCCTACGAGCAGTACTTC.

The chain is built from TRBV6-5 and TRBJ1-1; 12 bases fit TRBD1. The V gene's germline CDR1 is MNHEY and CDR2 SVGAGI. CDR3 length: 15 residues. V was pared by 8 bases and J by 3 bases, with 7 bases of the junction left unmatched. Written as DNA, the CDR3 is TGTGCCAGCTATCCCGGGGACAGGGGGCACACTGAAGCTTTCTTT. Its protein is CASYPGDRGHTEAFF.

The J gene is TRBJ1-2, the V gene TRBV11-2, with unresolved D. V was pared by 0 bases and J by 0 bases, with 8 bases between. Per the germline V gene, CDR1 is SGHAT and CDR2 is FQNNGV. This CDR3 spans 15 amino acids. In DNA, the CDR3 is TGTGCCAGCAGCTTAGATCCGACAACTAACTATGGCTACACCTTC. Its translation is CASSLDPTTNYGYTF.

V gene TRBV4-1 combines with J gene TRBJ2-3; D uncertain. With 1 base removed from V and 0 bases from J, the gap between germline ends came to 8 bases. The V gene's germline CDR1 is MGHRA and CDR2 YSYEKL. This CDR3 has 15 amino acids. The DNA for the CDR3 is TGCGCCAGCAGCCAAGCTACAGTTAGCACAGATACGCAGTATTTT. Translating gives CASSQATVSTDTQYF.

Note on this clone: Different DNA sequences within this sample yield the same CDR3. The chain joins TRBV3-1 (or the pseudogene TRBV3-2) to TRBJ2-5, with 8 nucleotides matching TRBD2. The CDR3 extends over 15 amino acids. V trimming: 1 base; J trimming: 2 bases; junction bases outside the gene matches: 3. The germline V gene encodes CDR1 LGHDT and CDR2 YNNKEL (reference sequence). CDR3 sequence: CASSQGTSGQETQYF. The CDR3 region has the DNA TGTGCCAGCAGCCAAGGTACTAGCGGACAAGAGACCCAGTACTTC.